Sequencing of this T cell receptor beta chain was carried out in a study of T cell clonality in common variable immunodeficiency (dated by TCRdb to 2014 to 2015). The full study reports these points: According to the authors, finding the cause of the higher clonality in CVID would require sequencing the repertoires of T cell subpopulations. Reportedly, TCRbeta sequences from CVID had fewer deletions and N-nucleotide insertions, and highly modified clones with 13 or more V deletions were absent from CVID. Even though DNA input was equal, the average per sample came to 65,000 to 100,000 unique sequences for controls compared with about 30,000 for CVID samples. Compared with healthy controls, CVID subjects showed increased TCRbeta clonality (t-test p = 0.018), a feature most characteristic of about a third of subjects. Correlations between repertoire features and clinical complications were limited by patient heterogeneity within the CVID cohort. Healthy controls shared more TCRbeta clones with each other than CVID subjects shared among themselves (p < 0.0001).

Both CVID patients and healthy controls were predominantly of Caucasian heritage. From each donor, roughly 4.5 to 8 ml of heparinized peripheral whole blood was collected. TCRbeta CDR3 repertoires were sequenced from genomic DNA of adults with common variable immune deficiency (CVID) and healthy adult controls. A total of 22 healthy adult volunteers (about 12 female and about 10 male; age range about 20 to 75 years, mean age about 32) were included in the control group. Diluted blood was density-centrifuged over Hypaque 1077 or Ficoll-Paque to isolate peripheral blood mononuclear cells. Genomic DNA was obtained from unsorted mononuclear cells using either Qiagen column purification or a centrifugation-based method. Counted from cysteine to phenylalanine, this CDR3 has 14 amino acids. Of the CDR3's DNA, 33 bases were read; they are in frame from base 1. CDR1 and CDR2, per the germline V gene (reference sequence), are SSHAT and FNYEAQ.

This clone was observed at least ten times. No cognate antigen has been identified for it. A junction boundary mismatches the germline segment, possibly from a read error. The read ends 3 residues before the CDR3 terminus; that terminus is restored from the germline J gene. CVID samples and control samples contributed equivalent amounts of genomic DNA as sequencing input. For every sample, a 60 bp segment covering the rearranged TCRbeta CDR3 region was amplified and then sequenced. The immunoSEQ assay, a bias-corrected multiplex PCR combined with high-throughput sequencing, was used to amplify TCRbeta. Regarding the original processing steps: Every unique nucleotide sequence was considered a clone and was annotated with V, D and J genes, copy number and frequency. Sequences were labeled productive if in frame, and non-productive if out of frame or containing stop codons. As previously described, clonality was computed from Shannon's entropy. The predicted amino acid sequences of productive clones were used to derive mean CDR3 Kyte-Doolittle hydropathy. Using the R hclust function, scaled V gene usage was clustered hierarchically with Manhattan distance and complete linkage. Clone sharing by CDR3 amino acid sequence was assessed by resampling 12 repertoires per group over 100 rounds. The repertoires were searched for 55 to 75 published EBV-specific TCRbeta sequences and a few hundred published CMV-specific TCRbeta sequences. After two CVID samples that produced fewer than 10,000 sequences were dropped from the analysis, some 40 CVID repertoires remained. TCRdb holds this immuneACCESS table with in-frame rearrangements only. Some clones are missing; in checked studies, unresolved V genes explain under half, and the rest has no known cause. V and J calls plus clone size are reproduced from that table; the DNA served to infer D and trimming. Here the sample lists roughly 70,000 clones, none seen once only. The ten largest account for about 1.7% of the sample.

The chain couples TRBV7-7 to TRBJ2-5; too little of a D gene remains to name it. The sample taken for sequencing was peripheral blood mononuclear cells. The clonotype was recovered from a person aged 18 to 75 in good health. The CDR3 protein is CASSALLEQETQYF. The sequenced CDR3 bases are TGTGCTAGCAGTGCACTATTGGAGCAAGAGACC.